Included here is one T cell receptor beta chain sequence, with context. These data are taken from a study of T-cell memory formation after mild COVID-19. Germline loops: CDR1 SGDLS, CDR2 YYNGEE. This CDR3 spans 15 amino acids. Trimming left V 0 bases short and J 1 base short, with 5 bases between. Libraries for TCRalpha and TCRbeta carried sample barcodes and unique molecular identifiers via 5'RACE. TCRdb analysed the 5' RACE reads with MiXCR anew, one entry per CDR3 protein. There are more than 120,000 distinct CDR3 sequences in the sample; approximately 6% occur only once, and 2% to 2.5% lies in the top ten.

The chain combines TRBV9 with TRBJ1-6; no clear D gene. The receptor comes from an adult woman who had mild COVID-19 (a few samples of this study predate the infection). Cell type and time point are not known. Sequenced input: PBMCs or a T cell subset sorted from them (not recorded which). CDR3 protein: CASSVGGSYNSPLHF. The DNA of the CDR3 is TGTGCCAGCAGCGTAGGGGGTTCCTATAATTCACCCCTCCACTTT.